The clone carrying this T cell receptor beta chain was seen at least ten times. TCRdb fed the RT-PCR reads into MiXCR, producing one record per CDR3 protein. The repertoire holds approximately 720,000 distinct CDR3 sequences, 14% seen once, with roughly 3.9% in the top ten. Germline-derived CDR1 and CDR2 are DFQATT and SNEGSKA (reference sequence). The length of the CDR3 is 16 residues. The V and J ends lost 3 bases and 1 base respectively, with 18 bases between them. V and J are TRBV20-1 and TRBJ1-2; a possible D gene is TRBD1 (6 bases). The sequencing sample was made of memory CD4+ T cells from blood. This TCR was sampled from a female donor in good health, serving as a healthy control. DNA of the CDR3: TGCAGTGCTAGTCGTCCAGGGGACTCAGTTAACTATGGCTACACCTTC. This codes for CSASRPGDSVNYGYTF.